These 25 T cell receptor beta chains share one sample of origin, sequenced in a study of shared clonotypes between healthy human individuals. TCRdb's copy holds only in-frame clones and misses some; the assay was immunoSEQ multiplex PCR. This sample has about 480,000 clones; over 75% occur once, and the top ten carry approximately 12%. The sample consisted of PBMCs. The receptors stem from a woman in her thirties or forties in good health. Some clones in this sample may be carry-over from other donors' samples.

The chain links TRBV11-2 to TRBJ2-5, with 8 bases fitting TRBD2. The J segment lost 2 bases and the V segment lost 3 bases, leaving 5 bases of the junction unmatched. This CDR3 contains 15 residues. From germline, CDR1 is SGHAT and CDR2 FQNNGV. The DNA for the CDR3 is TGTGCCAGCAGCTTGCCCAGCGGGGGACAAGAGACCCAGTACTTC. This sequence encodes CASSLPSGGQETQYF.

The table lists this clone with a count of one. V usage is TRBV7-2 and J usage is TRBJ2-1; a possible D gene is TRBD1 (6 bases). Between the trimmed V and J ends, which lost 5 bases and 1 base, there was a span of 24 bases. CDR1 is SGHTA and CDR2 is FQGNSA in the germline V gene. The CDR3 sequence is 19 residues long. CDR3: CASSAPGILVGGSYNEQFF. CDR3 bases: TGTGCCAGCAGCGCCCCGGGCATACTAGTAGGGGGATCCTACAATGAGCAGTTCTTC.

This chain connects TRBV6-5 to TRBJ2-4; weak D call: TRBD2 (6 bases). The CDR3 is 14 residues long. With 0 bases removed from V and 10 bases from J, the gap between germline ends came to 13 bases. In germline, CDR1 is MNHEY, CDR2 SVGAGI. For the CDR3, the DNA is TGTGCCAGCAGTTACTCGCCACTTGGGGGGATTCAGTACTTC. Translated: CASSYSPLGGIQYF.

The chain joins TRBV19 to TRBJ2-1; D not resolved. Germline CDR1 LNHDA, CDR2 SQIVND (reference sequence). The CDR3 is 15 amino acids. The V and J ends lost 1 base and 3 bases respectively, with 10 bases between them. DNA for the CDR3: TGTGCCAGTAGTATAGCCCCTGTGAACTACAATGAGCAGTTCTTC. Its protein is CASSIAPVNYNEQFF.

The chain joins TRBV7-9 to TRBJ2-3, with TRBD2 matching 12 bases. The CDR3 has 17 amino acids. J gave up 4 bases and V 4 bases, and 9 bases lay outside the gene matches. CDR1 and CDR2 (germline): SEHNR, FQNEAQ (reference sequence). CDR3 loop: CASSSHRTSGRSDTQYF. The CDR3 DNA reads as TGTGCCAGCAGCTCCCACCGAACTAGCGGGAGGTCAGATACGCAGTATTTT.

Concerning this clone itself: Other DNA sequences from this sample encode an identical CDR3 as well. DNA of the CDR3: TGTGCCAGCTCACCTTATGGCACAGAGAACACCGGGGAGCTGTTTTTT. Translating gives CASSPYGTENTGELFF. The V and J genes are TRBV18 and TRBJ2-2; D gene ambiguous. This CDR3 region has 16 residues. Deletions cut 3 bases from V and 1 base from J, with 12 bases between. The V gene's germline CDR1 is KGHSH and CDR2 LQKENI.

The chain combines TRBV14 with TRBJ2-1, with D tentatively TRBD1 (5 bases). V was pared by 4 bases and J by 5 bases, with 9 bases between. The germline V gene has CDR1 SGHDN and CDR2 FVKESK. The CDR3 runs to 13 residues. The CDR3 is CASSPRGNNEQFF. For the CDR3, the DNA is TGTGCCAGCAGCCCTAGGGGAAACAATGAGCAGTTCTTC.

The V call is TRBV5-4, the J call TRBJ2-3; 9 positions agree with TRBD1. Germline CDR1 and CDR2: SGHNT and YYREEE (reference sequence). Trimming removed 3 bases from V and 9 bases from J; junction bases left unmatched: 8. This CDR3 is 14 amino acids long. The CDR3 loop reads CASSWTGEPLTQYF. The CDR3, as DNA: TGTGCCAGCAGCTGGACAGGGGAGCCCCTCACGCAGTATTTT.

This clone was detected once. The V and J genes are TRBV7-9 and TRBJ2-3; the D is unclear. The germline gives CDR1 SEHNR, CDR2 FQNEAQ (reference sequence). Between the trimmed V and J ends, which lost 5 bases and 1 base, there was a span of 16 bases. This CDR3 contains 16 residues. CDR3: CASSRLVGYGTDTQYF. In DNA, the CDR3 is TGTGCCAGCAGCCGTTTGGTGGGCTATGGCACAGATACGCAGTATTTT. The full variable domain, in which reference TRBV7-9 and TRBJ2-3 provide the parts outside the CDR3, is DTGVSQNPRHKITKRGQNVTFRCDPISEHNRLYWYRQTLGQGPEFLTYFQNEAQLEKSRLLSDRFSAERPKGSFSTLEIQRTEQGDSAMYLCASSRLVGYGTDTQYFGPGTRLTVL.

Regarding this clone: This sample includes further DNA sequences coding for the same CDR3. The rearrangement joins TRBV7-9 to TRBJ2-2; maybe TRBD2 (5 bases). Germline V CDR1 and CDR2: SEHNR, FQNEAQ (reference sequence). V was shortened by 2 bases and J by 5 bases, with 6 bases between the two germline ends. The CDR3 is 13 residues long. The CDR3: CASSLSGTGELFF. In DNA, the CDR3 is TGTGCCAGCAGCTTATCGGGGACCGGGGAGCTGTTTTTT.

The DNA for the CDR3 is TGTGCCAGCAGCAATCCCCATCTTACCTACGAGCAGTACTTC. Translating gives CASSNPHLTYEQYF. The chain combines TRBV21-1 with TRBJ2-7. TRBV21-1 is a pseudogene. This CDR3 is built from 14 residues.

In this sample, this clone turned up many times. The genes are TRBV10-3 and TRBJ2-1; D could derive from TRBD1 or TRBD2 (5 bases each). The CDR3 consists of 12 residues. CDR1 and CDR2 (germline): ENHRY, SYGVKD. Trimming took 6 bases from V and 4 from J, leaving 7 bases between them. CDR3 protein: CAIRGDYNEQFF. For the CDR3, the DNA is TGTGCCATCAGGGGGGATTACAATGAGCAGTTCTTC.

CDR3 nucleotide sequence: TGTGCCAGCAGCTTAGGGCCGGGGGCGATACCCAACAATGAGCAGTTCTTC. Its translation is CASSLGPGAIPNNEQFF. The chain carries TRBV7-2 and TRBJ2-1, with D tentatively TRBD1 or TRBD2 (6 bases each). The CDR3 has 17 amino acids. Germline CDR1 is SGHTA and CDR2 is FQGNSA. V lost 1 base and J 5 bases, leaving 18 bases between the germline ends.

This clone came up many times. The chain uses TRBV18 and TRBJ1-3; D unresolved. Germline CDR1 is KGHSH and CDR2 is LQKENI. V dropped 3 bases and J dropped 6 bases, with 15 bases sitting between them. The CDR3 has 15 amino acids. The CDR3 loop is CASSPSPQIENTIYF. Here the CDR3 DNA reads TGTGCCAGCTCACCGTCGCCACAGATAGAAAACACCATATATTTT.

This clone was observed once. In DNA, the CDR3 is TGCGCCAGCAGCCAAGGGACGGGGGGGAACGAGCAGTACTTC. Protein sequence: CASSQGTGGNEQYF. V gene TRBV4-1 combines with J gene TRBJ2-7; 8 nucleotides line up with TRBD2. V shed 1 base and J 5 bases; nucleotides not matched to a gene: 4. This CDR3 region has 14 residues. Per germline, CDR1 MGHRA and CDR2 YSYEKL.

The genes are TRBV19 and TRBJ1-5; 8 positions agree with TRBD1. The CDR3 runs to 16 residues. V shed 7 bases, J shed 0 bases, and the junction held 8 bases outside the gene matches. CDR1 and CDR2 from the germline V gene are LNHDA and SQIVND (reference sequence). Written as DNA, the CDR3 is TGTGCCAGTAAAGGACAGGGATTCCTTAGCAATCAGCCCCAGCATTTT. This sequence encodes CASKGQGFLSNQPQHF.

The rearrangement joins TRBV15 to TRBJ2-7; possibly TRBD1 for D (6 bases). Trimming removed 5 bases from V and 6 bases from J, with 26 bases in between. This CDR3 has 17 residues. Germline V gives CDR1 LNHNV, CDR2 YYDKDF (reference sequence). The CDR3 sequence is CATSDQEVRGLPGEQYF. In DNA form, the CDR3 reads TGTGCCACCAGCGACCAAGAGGTCAGGGGCCTCCCCGGCGAGCAGTACTTC.

This chain connects TRBV4-2 to TRBJ2-1, with 10 nucleotides matching TRBD1. Germline V gives CDR1 LGHNA, CDR2 YNFKEQ. CDR3 size: 15 residues. The V segment lost 4 bases and the J segment 5 bases; nucleotides outside the gene matches: 5. The CDR3 here is CASSLDRGRDNEQFF. Here the CDR3 DNA reads TGTGCCAGCAGCCTCGACAGGGGGCGCGACAATGAGCAGTTCTTC.

This chain joins TRBV11-2 and TRBJ1-1; D is unclear. This CDR3 comprises 11 residues. Germline CDR1 reads SGHAT; CDR2 reads FQNNGV. Trimming shortened V by 3 bases and J by 12 bases, and 11 bases separated the two germline ends. In DNA form, the CDR3 reads TGTGCCAGCAGCTTGGGCTCGATACCTTTCTTT. It is translated as CASSLGSIPFF. The entire variable domain, with the rest obtained from reference TRBV11-2 and TRBJ1-1, is as follows: EAGVAQSPRYKIIEKRQSVAFWCNPISGHATLYWYQQILGQGPKLLIQFQNNGVVDDSQLPKDRFSAERLKGVDSTLKIQPAKLEDSAVYLCASSLGSIPFFGQGTRLTVV.

The rearrangement links TRBV2 to TRBJ2-4; TRBD2 might be the D (6 bases). Germline CDR1 SNHLY, CDR2 FYNNEI. The V and J ends lost 3 bases and 2 bases respectively, with 20 bases between them. The CDR3 covers 18 residues. CDR3 bases: TGTGCCAGCAGTGACACTAGCCCTGGGCGGCTGTCCAAAAACATTCAGTACTTC. Protein sequence: CASSDTSPGRLSKNIQYF.

This chain joins TRBV30 and TRBJ2-1, with TRBD2 matching 13 bases. The germline CDR1 and CDR2 sequences are GTSNPN and SVGIG (reference sequence). This CDR3 is built from 14 residues. Germline trimming cut 5 bases from V and 8 bases from J; bases unmatched to any gene: 6. The CDR3 here is CAWELAGGFYEQFF. The CDR3 bases are TGTGCCTGGGAACTAGCGGGAGGGTTTTATGAGCAGTTCTTC.

The chain links TRBV27 to TRBJ2-1; D may match TRBD1 or TRBD2 (6 bases each). The CDR3 extends over 14 amino acids. CDR1 and CDR2 from the germline V gene are MNHEY and SMNVEV (reference sequence). The ends were cut back, 8 bases at V and 2 bases at J, with 13 bases in the middle. The CDR3 nucleotides are TGTGCCAGCCGCTGGGGGGCAGCCTACAATGAGCAGTTCTTC. Translated: CASRWGAAYNEQFF.

This clone was observed a handful of times. Distinct nucleotide sequences in the sample also encode this CDR3. The rearrangement uses TRBV9 and TRBJ2-1; no definite D call. The CDR3 extends over 14 amino acids. CDR1 and CDR2 from the germline V gene are SGDLS and YYNGEE. V was cut by 0 bases and J by 3 bases, with 7 bases left in between. CDR3 sequence: CASSVVGNYNEQFF. CDR3 DNA sequence: TGTGCCAGCAGCGTAGTGGGAAACTACAATGAGCAGTTCTTC.

The table lists this clone with a count of one. The chain joins TRBV9 to TRBJ2-5; 8 nucleotides align to TRBD2. V dropped 0 bases and J dropped 3; count of bases not matched to a gene: 10. Per germline, CDR1 SGDLS and CDR2 YYNGEE. This CDR3 is built from 17 residues. The CDR3, as DNA: TGTGCCAGCAGCGTAGCCCCAATTGCGGGAGGAAAAGAGACCCAGTACTTC. Protein: CASSVAPIAGGKETQYF.

This clone was observed a few times. J is TRBJ2-5 and V is TRBV27, with unresolved D. Germline CDR1 reads MNHEY; CDR2 reads SMNVEV (reference sequence). V was pared by 2 bases and J by 0 bases, with 16 bases between. This CDR3 is 17 amino acids long. CDR3 region: CASSLLGFGRNQETQYF. The CDR3 region has the DNA TGTGCCAGCAGTTTACTTGGGTTCGGACGCAACCAAGAGACCCAGTACTTC.